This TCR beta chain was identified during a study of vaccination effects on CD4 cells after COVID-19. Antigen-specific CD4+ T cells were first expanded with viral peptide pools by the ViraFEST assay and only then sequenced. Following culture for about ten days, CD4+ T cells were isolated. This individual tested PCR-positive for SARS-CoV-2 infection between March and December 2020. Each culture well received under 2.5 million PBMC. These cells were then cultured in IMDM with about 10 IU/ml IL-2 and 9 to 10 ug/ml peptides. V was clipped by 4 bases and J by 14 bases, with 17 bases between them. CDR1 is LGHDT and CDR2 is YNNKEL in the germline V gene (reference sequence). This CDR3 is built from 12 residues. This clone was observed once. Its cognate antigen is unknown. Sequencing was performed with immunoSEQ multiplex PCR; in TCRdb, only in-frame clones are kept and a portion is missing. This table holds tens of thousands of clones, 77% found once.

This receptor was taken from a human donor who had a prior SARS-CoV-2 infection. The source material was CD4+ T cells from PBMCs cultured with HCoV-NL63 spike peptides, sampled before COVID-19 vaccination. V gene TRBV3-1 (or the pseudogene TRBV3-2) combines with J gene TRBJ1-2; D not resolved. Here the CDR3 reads CASSRESSALTF. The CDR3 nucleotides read TGTGCCAGCAGCCGAGAGTCCAGCGCCTTGACCTTC.